This T cell receptor (beta chain) is drawn from a study of OX40 agonist ivuxolimab in advanced cancers. Regarding the study as a whole: Mean expanded clone counts were higher in CD8+ than CD4+ T cells. Both blood CD4+ and CD8+ T cells showed clonal growth by week 6 at 0.1 to 3.0 mg/kg.

In the case of this clone: The target antigen is unknown.

The CDR3 contains 14 residues. Germline CDR1 reads SGHRS; CDR2 reads YFSETQ. Trimming removed 4 bases from V and 3 bases from J; junction bases left unmatched: 7. Method: immunoSEQ multiplex PCR; TCRdb's copy keeps in-frame clones and lacks some. The table lists tens of thousands of clones, 92% of them singletons. The gene calls are TRBV5-1 and TRBJ2-7, with 7 bases that match TRBD1. The sequenced sample was CD4+ or CD8+ T cells sorted from blood, obtained in a trial of the OX40 agonist ivuxolimab. The sequence came from an adult with an advanced solid tumor such as melanoma, head and neck, liver or kidney cancer. The CDR3: CASSIPGQYYEQYF. Written as DNA, the CDR3 is TGCGCCAGCAGCATCCCGGGACAGTACTACGAGCAGTACTTC.